Sequencing of this T cell receptor beta chain was carried out in a study of blood T cell repertoires in COVID-19. Study summary: In each case, the material was cDNA or gDNA derived from T cells, B-cell-depleted T cells, or PBMCs.

Assay: immunoSEQ multiplex PCR; the TCRdb copy retains only in-frame clones and omits some. This sample has 120,000 or so clones, with 85% to 90% found just once. This sequence was found in a woman aged 80 or over with acute or convalescent COVID-19. The material sequenced was peripheral blood.

CDR3 coding DNA: TGTGCCAGCACCCCGGGTCGTCAGTCGTATGGCTACACCTTC. Translating gives CASTPGRQSYGYTF. The chain uses TRBV28 and TRBJ1-2; D remains unclear. The CDR3 loop spans 14 amino acids. CDR1 is MDHEN and CDR2 is SYDVKM in the germline V gene. Trimming pared 7 bases from V and 5 bases from J, leaving 17 bases between.